Listed here is a single T cell receptor beta chain. No antigen is known for it. V was cut by 0 bases and J by 3 bases, with 8 bases left in between. Per germline, CDR1 MGHRA and CDR2 YSYEKL. The CDR3 runs 14 residues. Random-hexamer reverse transcription was applied to roughly 0.5 to 1 ug RNA. TCRdb fed the immunoSEQ multiplex PCR reads into MiXCR, producing one record per CDR3 protein. The sample has 95,000 to 150,000 distinct CDR3 sequences, about 93% seen once. The data were taken from a study of CD8 T cells in Susac syndrome. Across the whole study: Treatment at blood withdrawal was none, corticosteroids, or intravenous immunoglobulin alone in Susac syndrome patients. Findings of the study overall: In total CD8+ repertoires, sixteen Susac-specific public clones were detected, and CD8+ TEMRA repertoires contained several.

This TCR was sampled from a human donor with Susac syndrome. The rearrangement joins TRBV4-1 to TRBJ2-5, with unresolved D. Sequencing used CD8+ T cells from PBMCs. The CDR3 DNA reads TGCGCCAGCAGCCAAGAGAACTTAGAAGAGACCCAGTACTTC. Translated, it gives CASSQENLEETQYF.